This TCR beta chain is drawn from a study of T-cell memory formation after mild COVID-19. About the research overall: The TCR clusters were mostly specific to one donor. Study findings and constraints: Shrinking CD4+ clones resided mostly in CM and EM, and CD8+ ones in EMRA. Some SARS-CoV-2-responding clones were already detected in memory before infection.

This clonotype was detected only a few times. The antigen remains undetermined. The CDR3 sequence is 13 residues long. V was shortened by 4 bases and J by 3 bases, with 11 bases between the two germline ends. Germline V lookup: CDR1 SGHKS, CDR2 YYEKEE (reference sequence). TCRdb re-analysed the 5' RACE reads in MiXCR, keeping a single row per CDR3 protein. The profile shows approximately 200,000 distinct CDR3 sequences, 16% of them singletons. Source material: PBMCs or a T cell subset sorted from them (not recorded which). This receptor was taken from an adult woman who had mild COVID-19 (a few samples of this study predate the infection). Cell type and time point are not known. V usage is TRBV5-5 and J usage is TRBJ2-7; the D is unclear. For the CDR3, the DNA is TGTGCCAGCAGCGATCAGGCGCTCTACGAGCAGTACTTC. Protein: CASSDQALYEQYF.